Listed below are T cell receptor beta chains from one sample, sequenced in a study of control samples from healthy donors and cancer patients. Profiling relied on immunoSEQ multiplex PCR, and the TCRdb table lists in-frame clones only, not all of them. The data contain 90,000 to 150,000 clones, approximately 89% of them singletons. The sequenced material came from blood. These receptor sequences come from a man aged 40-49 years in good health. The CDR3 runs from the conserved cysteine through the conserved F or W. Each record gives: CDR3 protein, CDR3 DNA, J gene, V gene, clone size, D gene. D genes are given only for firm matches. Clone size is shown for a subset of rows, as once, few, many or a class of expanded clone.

cdr3_aa: CASSPGQEYGYTF
cdr3_nt: TGCGCCAGCAGCCCCGGACAGGAATATGGCTACACCTTC
j_call: TRBJ1-2
v_call: TRBV10-2
clone_size: -
d_call: TRBD1

cdr3_aa: CASSWDSNQPQHF
cdr3_nt: TGTGCCAGCAGCTGGGACAGCAATCAGCCCCAGCATTTT
j_call: TRBJ1-5
v_call: TRBV7-9
clone_size: -
d_call: -

cdr3_aa: CAWSRLDSSYEQYF
cdr3_nt: TGTGCCTGGAGTCGACTGGATAGCTCCTACGAGCAGTACTTC
j_call: TRBJ2-7
v_call: TRBV30
clone_size: -
d_call: -

cdr3_aa: CASSFPGYGELFF
cdr3_nt: TGTGCCAGCAGTTTCCCAGGGTACGGGGAGCTGTTTTTT
j_call: TRBJ2-2
v_call: TRBV12-3/TRBV12-4
clone_size: -
d_call: -

cdr3_aa: CASGLGTRTGYGYTF
cdr3_nt: TGTGCTAGTGGTTTGGGGACTAGGACAGGCTATGGCTACACCTTC
j_call: TRBJ1-2
v_call: TRBV12-5
clone_size: -
d_call: TRBD1

cdr3_aa: CASSATGGESPLHF
cdr3_nt: TGTGCCAGCAGCGCGACAGGGGGCGAATCACCCCTCCACTTT
j_call: TRBJ1-6
v_call: TRBV7-2
clone_size: -
d_call: TRBD1

cdr3_aa: CASSFGGANSPLHF
cdr3_nt: TGTGCCAGTAGTTTCGGGGGGGCAAATTCACCCCTCCACTTT
j_call: TRBJ1-6
v_call: TRBV19
clone_size: -
d_call: -

cdr3_aa: CASSVDSGRTEAFF
cdr3_nt: TGTGCCAGCAGCGTAGATTCAGGGAGAACTGAAGCTTTCTTT
j_call: TRBJ1-1
v_call: TRBV9
clone_size: -
d_call: -

cdr3_aa: CASSIARTGGYTF
cdr3_nt: TGTGCCAGTAGTATAGCTCGGACGGGAGGCTACACCTTC
j_call: TRBJ1-2
v_call: TRBV19
clone_size: few
d_call: -

cdr3_aa: CASSLVRQETQYF
cdr3_nt: TGTGCCAGCAGCTTGGTCCGGCAAGAGACCCAGTACTTC
j_call: TRBJ2-5
v_call: TRBV7-6
clone_size: -
d_call: -

cdr3_aa: CASSQAGRNNQPQHF
cdr3_nt: TGTGCCAGCAGCCAAGCTGGGAGGAACAATCAGCCCCAGCATTTT
j_call: TRBJ1-5
v_call: TRBV3-1/TRBV3-2
clone_size: -
d_call: -

cdr3_aa: CASKEGASTDTQYF
cdr3_nt: TGTGCCAGCAAAGAGGGGGCCTCGACAGATACGCAGTATTTT
j_call: TRBJ2-3
v_call: TRBV9
clone_size: -
d_call: TRBD1

cdr3_aa: CATSPTRGASYEQYF
cdr3_nt: TGTGCCACCAGCCCAACCAGGGGCGCCTCCTACGAGCAGTACTTC
j_call: TRBJ2-7
v_call: TRBV15
clone_size: -
d_call: -

cdr3_aa: CASSLIGTEYNEQFF
cdr3_nt: TGTGCCAGCAGCTTGATCGGGACAGAGTACAATGAGCAGTTCTTC
j_call: TRBJ2-1
v_call: TRBV7-8
clone_size: -
d_call: TRBD1

cdr3_aa: CASSQDPDSNSPLHF
cdr3_nt: TGTGCCAGCAGCCAAGATCCGGACAGTAATTCACCCCTCCACTTT
j_call: TRBJ1-6
v_call: TRBV4-2
clone_size: -
d_call: -

cdr3_aa: CASSPDRYNEQFF
cdr3_nt: TGCGCCAGCAGCCCGGATCGGTACAATGAGCAGTTCTTC
j_call: TRBJ2-1
v_call: TRBV5-1
clone_size: -
d_call: -

cdr3_aa: CASSELVNFGGGGTEAFF
cdr3_nt: TGTGCCAGCAGTGAACTAGTAAATTTTGGGGGAGGAGGAACTGAAGCTTTCTTT
j_call: TRBJ1-1
v_call: TRBV2
clone_size: -
d_call: -

cdr3_aa: CASSPEGPRTGGGYTF
cdr3_nt: TGTGCCAGCTCACCGGAGGGTCCTCGGACAGGGGGTGGCTACACCTTC
j_call: TRBJ1-2
v_call: TRBV18
clone_size: -
d_call: TRBD1

cdr3_aa: CASSSGQGSGNEKLFF
cdr3_nt: TGCGCCAGCAGCTCGGGACAGGGGAGCGGTAATGAAAAACTGTTTTTT
j_call: TRBJ1-4
v_call: TRBV4-1
clone_size: -
d_call: TRBD1

cdr3_aa: CASSPRGQSYNSPLHF
cdr3_nt: TGTGCCAGCAGCCCTCGGGGACAATCCTATAATTCACCCCTCCACTTT
j_call: TRBJ1-6
v_call: TRBV9
clone_size: -
d_call: -

cdr3_aa: CATSAPGQGTYNEQFF
cdr3_nt: TGTGCCACCAGTGCCCCGGGACAGGGGACTTACAATGAGCAGTTCTTC
j_call: TRBJ2-1
v_call: TRBV24-1
clone_size: -
d_call: TRBD1

cdr3_aa: CASTQPQGGAFF
cdr3_nt: TGTGCCAGCACCCAACCCCAGGGGGGAGCTTTCTTT
j_call: TRBJ1-1
v_call: TRBV21-1
clone_size: -
d_call: -

cdr3_aa: CASSPDQSYEQYF
cdr3_nt: TGTGCCAGCAGCCCGGACCAGTCCTACGAGCAGTACTTC
j_call: TRBJ2-7
v_call: TRBV12-3/TRBV12-4
clone_size: -
d_call: -

cdr3_aa: CASSTGTGAEEKLFF
cdr3_nt: TGTGCCAGCAGCACCGGGACAGGGGCAGAGGAAAAACTGTTTTTT
j_call: TRBJ1-4
v_call: TRBV7-9
clone_size: -
d_call: TRBD1

cdr3_aa: CASSRGRGDSYEQYF
cdr3_nt: TGTGCCAGCAGCCGAGGTCGTGGAGATTCCTACGAGCAGTACTTC
j_call: TRBJ2-7
v_call: TRBV11-1
clone_size: -
d_call: -

cdr3_aa: CASSLVLSDYLAKNIQYF
cdr3_nt: TGTGCCAGCAGCTTAGTGTTGTCGGATTATCTGGCCAAAAACATTCAGTACTTC
j_call: TRBJ2-4
v_call: TRBV7-9
clone_size: -
d_call: -

cdr3_aa: CAISEVGASNQPQHF
cdr3_nt: TGTGCCATCAGTGAGGTAGGGGCAAGCAATCAGCCCCAGCATTTT
j_call: TRBJ1-5
v_call: TRBV10-3
clone_size: -
d_call: -

cdr3_aa: CASSQDTGMTNEKLFF
cdr3_nt: TGTGCCAGCAGCCAAGATACAGGGATGACTAATGAAAAACTGTTTTTT
j_call: TRBJ1-4
v_call: TRBV4-2
clone_size: once
d_call: -

cdr3_aa: CASSEWDLSPLHF
cdr3_nt: TGTGCCAGCAGTGAGTGGGACTTATCACCCCTCCACTTT
j_call: TRBJ1-6
v_call: TRBV6-1
clone_size: -
d_call: -

cdr3_aa: CASSYTGTGMNSPLHF
cdr3_nt: TGTGCCAGCAGTTACACCGGGACAGGGATGAATTCACCCCTCCACTTT
j_call: TRBJ1-6
v_call: TRBV6-5
clone_size: -
d_call: TRBD1

cdr3_aa: CASSVGQDNYGYTF
cdr3_nt: TGTGCCAGCAGCGTAGGCCAGGACAACTATGGCTACACCTTC
j_call: TRBJ1-2
v_call: TRBV9
clone_size: -
d_call: -

cdr3_aa: CASSMNRVDAFF
cdr3_nt: TGTGCCAGTAGTATGAACAGGGTCGACGCTTTCTTT
j_call: TRBJ1-1
v_call: TRBV19
clone_size: -
d_call: -

cdr3_aa: CASSETGYSIQYF
cdr3_nt: TGTGCCAGCAGTGAAACAGGGTATAGCATTCAGTACTTC
j_call: TRBJ2-4
v_call: TRBV25-1
clone_size: -
d_call: -

cdr3_aa: CAISSGRISGANVLTF
cdr3_nt: TGTGCCATCAGCTCCGGACGGATCTCTGGGGCCAACGTCCTGACTTTC
j_call: TRBJ2-6
v_call: TRBV10-3
clone_size: -
d_call: -

cdr3_aa: CASSFTGLKGSPLHF
cdr3_nt: TGTGCCAGCAGCTTTACAGGTCTGAAAGGGTCACCCCTCCACTTT
j_call: TRBJ1-6
v_call: TRBV7-2
clone_size: -
d_call: -

cdr3_aa: CATSDGLAGNTGELFF
cdr3_nt: TGTGCCACCAGTGATGGCCTAGCGGGGAACACCGGGGAGCTGTTTTTT
j_call: TRBJ2-2
v_call: TRBV24-1
clone_size: -
d_call: TRBD2

cdr3_aa: CASSSDIRAPQHF
cdr3_nt: TGTGCCAGTAGCTCGGACATTCGGGCGCCCCAGCATTTT
j_call: TRBJ1-5
v_call: TRBV19
clone_size: few
d_call: -

cdr3_aa: CASSLYAAVAKNIQYF
cdr3_nt: TGTGCCAGCAGCTTATATGCGGCAGTAGCCAAAAACATTCAGTACTTC
j_call: TRBJ2-4
v_call: TRBV7-2
clone_size: -
d_call: -

cdr3_aa: CASSLYRGDSNQPQHF
cdr3_nt: TGTGCCAGCAGCTTATACAGGGGGGATAGCAATCAGCCCCAGCATTTT
j_call: TRBJ1-5
v_call: TRBV7-9
clone_size: few
d_call: TRBD1

cdr3_aa: CASSLGVGAPGTEAFF
cdr3_nt: TGTGCCAGCAGCCTGGGGGTGGGCGCTCCAGGCACTGAAGCTTTCTTT
j_call: TRBJ1-1
v_call: TRBV25-1
clone_size: few
d_call: -

cdr3_aa: CASSASRTTNTGELFF
cdr3_nt: TGTGCCAGCAGCGCGTCGCGGACAACCAACACCGGGGAGCTGTTTTTT
j_call: TRBJ2-2
v_call: TRBV7-3
clone_size: -
d_call: -

cdr3_aa: CASSFAPTSGYGYTF
cdr3_nt: TGCGCCAGCAGCTTTGCCCCCACGTCGGGTTATGGCTACACCTTC
j_call: TRBJ1-2
v_call: TRBV5-1
clone_size: -
d_call: -

cdr3_aa: CASSSMTGYYGYTF
cdr3_nt: TGTGCCAGCTCCTCGATGACAGGGTACTATGGCTACACCTTC
j_call: TRBJ1-2
v_call: TRBV6-5
clone_size: -
d_call: TRBD1